This T cell receptor (beta chain) was recorded in a study of cytomegalovirus exposure and HLA in healthy donors. In the study overall: Around 77 million unique TCRs from HLA-typed donors made up an early data release. Findings and limits, study-wide: CMV serostatus stood as the only immune exposure information on hand. Reportedly, TCR beta sequences accurately predicted HLA-A and HLA-B alleles in most subjects.

The CDR3 is 14 amino acids. Germline V lookup: CDR1 SGHAT, CDR2 FQNNGV. Trimming took off 4 bases at V and 5 bases at J, with 11 bases between the two ends. Concerning this clone: Its cognate antigen is unknown.

The donors were healthy bone marrow donors. A multiplex PCR was run with 60 Vbeta primers and 13 Jbeta primers. Using immunoSEQ multiplex PCR, the repertoire was profiled, and TCRdb retains in-frame clones only, with some absent. The sample includes over 150,000 clones, 60% to 80% of them seen just once. This receptor was obtained from a woman younger than 35 in good health and CMV-seronegative. The rearrangement joins TRBV11-2 to TRBJ2-2; tentative D call: TRBD1 (6 bases). The sequenced material came from PBMCs. Here the CDR3 DNA reads TGTGCCAGCAGCTATTCGAGGGGGACCGGGGAGCTGTTTTTT. Its translation is CASSYSRGTGELFF.